Listed here are 21 T cell receptor beta chains from one sample, sequenced in a study of blood T cells in healthy people across ages. Primers used in a second PCR of roughly 6 to 11 cycles were a sample-barcoded 5' primer and a J-beta primer mix. TCRdb processed the 5' RACE reads anew with MiXCR; each CDR3 protein has one entry. Of approximately 850,000 distinct CDR3 sequences in the sample, around 42% are singletons; the top ten hold about a fifth. The sequencing input was blood. The receptors were gathered from a man in his 60s in good health.

Remarks on this clonotype: The germline gene is not matched at one end of the junction; a read error may be the cause. This sequence joins TRBV25-1 and TRBJ1-4; TRBD1 matches 8 bases. Germline V CDR1 and CDR2: MGHDK, SYGVNS. This CDR3 region has 16 residues. This CDR3 is CAGSAGTGTGNEKLFF. DNA of the CDR3: TGTGCCGGCAGTGCAGGTACCGGGACAGGTAATGAAAAACTGTTTTTT. Full variable domain (rest looked up from reference TRBV25-1 and TRBJ1-4): EADIYQTPRYLVIGTGKKITLECSQTMGHDKMYWYQQDPGMELHLIHYSYGVNSTEKGDLSSESTVSRIRTEHFPLTLESARPSHTSQYLCAGSAGTGTGNEKLFFGSGTQLSVL.

This clonotype counts as medium-sized (0.01 to 0.1%). The chain combines TRBV7-9 with TRBJ1-4, with unresolved D. Germline CDR1 is SEHNR and CDR2 is FQNEAQ (reference sequence). Trimming removed 2 bases at V and 6 bases at J, with 1 base between. The CDR3 runs 11 residues. The CDR3 DNA reads as TGTGCCAGCAGCTTATATGAAAAACTGTTTTTT. It encodes CASSLYEKLFF.

This clonotype was seen only a few times. The chain is built from TRBV7-3 and TRBJ2-1; D possibly corresponds to TRBD2 (7 bases). The CDR3 runs to 16 residues. V was cut by 5 bases and J by 6 bases, with 20 bases left in between. Germline V CDR1 and CDR2: SGHTA, FQGTGA. CDR3 sequence reads: CASSPQGAGAFNEQFF. DNA for the CDR3: TGTGCCAGCAGCCCCCAAGGGGCGGGGGCCTTCAATGAGCAGTTCTTC.

This clonotype has just a few counts. This chain joins TRBV6-4 and TRBJ2-7; 7 bases fit TRBD1. Germline CDR1 reads MRHNA; CDR2 reads SNTAGT. The V gene end was trimmed by 0 bases and the J gene end by 2 bases; junction bases not matched to a gene: 7. The CDR3 length is 16 residues. The CDR3 DNA reads TGTGCCAGCAGTGACTCGATGTCGACAGGGACCTACGAGCAGTACTTC. It translates to CASSDSMSTGTYEQYF.

This clonotype was seen only a few times. The chain recombines TRBV6-4 with TRBJ2-5; weak D call: TRBD1 (6 bases). Trimming removed 3 bases from V and 11 bases from J, with 25 bases in between. Germline V lookup: CDR1 MRHNA, CDR2 SNTAGT. CDR3 length: 16 amino acids. CDR3 coding DNA: TGTGCCAGCAGTGATCTTGGTGGGACACTCTACAATGAGCAGTACTTC. It is translated as CASSDLGGTLYNEQYF.

This clonotype came up a few times. The chain joins TRBV12-3 or TRBV12-4 to TRBJ2-6; D possibly corresponds to TRBD2 (6 bases). The V and J ends lost 8 bases and 4 bases respectively, with 12 bases between them. The CDR3 covers 14 residues. The CDR3 is CASWRAGGANVLTF. As DNA, the CDR3 is TGTGCCAGCTGGAGGGCAGGGGGGGCCAACGTCCTGACTTTC.

The genes are TRBV6-8 and TRBJ1-6; D remains ambiguous. Between the trimmed V and J ends, which lost 5 bases and 12 bases, there was a span of 11 bases. The CDR3 is 12 residues long. Germline-derived CDR1 and CDR2 are MNHGY and SAAAGT. The CDR3: CASSAPILPLHF. The CDR3 coding sequence is TGTGCCAGCAGTGCCCCTATCCTACCCCTCCACTTT.

This clonotype was counted a few times. The chain employs TRBV11-1 and TRBJ2-5; D may be TRBD1 (5 bases). This CDR3 comprises 15 residues. CDR1 and CDR2 from the germline V gene are SGHAT and FQDESV (reference sequence). V was cut by 3 bases and J by 11 bases, with 22 bases left in between. CDR3 nucleotides: TGTGCCAGCAGCTTCCTTCCCAAGGGGAATGATGGGCAGTACTTC. It specifies CASSFLPKGNDGQYF.

On this clonotype itself: The junction departs from germline at one end; a sequencing error may be responsible. This chain uses TRBV11-2 with TRBJ2-5; D is perhaps TRBD2 (6 bases). The CDR3 consists of 14 residues. The germline V gene encodes CDR1 SGHAT and CDR2 FQNNGV. CDR3: CASSLVSGQETLYF. Here the CDR3 DNA reads TGTGCCAGCAGCTTAGTTAGCGGACAAGAGACCCTGTACTTC.

This clonotype occurred a few times. The DNA of the CDR3 is TGTGCCAGCAGCTTAGACACGGTTGGAGATACGCAGTATTTT. Protein sequence: CASSLDTVGDTQYF. This chain joins TRBV7-9 and TRBJ2-3; D is unclear. V was clipped by 1 base and J by 5 bases, with 10 bases between them. Germline assignment: CDR1 SEHNR and CDR2 FQNEAQ (reference sequence). The CDR3 contains 14 residues. Variable domain in full (rest from reference TRBV7-9 and TRBJ2-3): DTGVSQNPRHKITKRGQNVTFRCDPISEHNRLYWYRQTLGQGPEFLTYFQNEAQLEKSRLLSDRFSAERPKGSFSTLEIQRTEQGDSAMYLCASSLDTVGDTQYFGPGTRLTVL.

The rearrangement joins TRBV5-1 to TRBJ2-7, with 9 positions matching TRBD2. The DNA end favors TRBJ2-5, so the J call may be wrong. This CDR3 is built from 16 residues. CDR1 and CDR2 from the germline V gene are SGHRS and YFSETQ. CDR3 sequence reads: CASSPLTAGGSETQYF. The CDR3 DNA follows: TGCGCCAGCAGCCCTTTGACAGCGGGGGGATCGGAGACCCAGTACTTC.

This clonotype turned up a few times. This CDR3 is CASSDRRGGDIQYF. The DNA for the CDR3 is TGTGCCAGCAGCGACCGCAGGGGTGGGGACATTCAGTACTTC. The rearrangement joins TRBV11-3 to TRBJ2-4, with TRBD1 as a possible D gene (6 bases). V was shortened by 5 bases and J by 8 bases, with 16 bases between the two germline ends. This CDR3 spans 14 amino acids. Germline assignment: CDR1 SGHNT and CDR2 YENEEA.

The rearrangement uses TRBV12-3 or TRBV12-4 and TRBJ2-3; possibly TRBD2 for D (6 bases). With 6 bases removed from V and 3 bases from J, the gap between germline ends came to 16 bases. This CDR3 is built from 15 residues. CDR3 in DNA: TGTGCCAGCAGCCTATTGAGAGCGGGTACAGATACGCAGTATTTT. Encoded protein: CASSLLRAGTDTQYF.

This chain connects TRBV6-2 or TRBV6-3 to TRBJ2-1; D is uncertain. Germline values: CDR1 MNHEY, CDR2 SVGEGT. V lost 0 bases and J 3 bases, leaving 9 bases between the germline ends. The CDR3 spans 15 residues. The DNA for the CDR3 is TGTGCCAGCAGTTACTCGTTGCGTCTCTACAATGAGCAGTTCTTC. It yields the protein CASSYSLRLYNEQFF.

The chain employs TRBV30 and TRBJ2-7; D might be TRBD2 (5 bases). The germline CDR1 and CDR2 sequences are GTSNPN and SVGIG (reference sequence). This CDR3 has 12 amino acids. V lost 4 bases, J lost 3 bases, and 10 bases lay in between. CDR3 bases: TGTGCCTGGACCGGGGAAGGCTACGAGCAGTACTTC. Its translation: CAWTGEGYEQYF.

This clonotype appeared a few times. The gene calls are TRBV6-5 and TRBJ2-7; possibly TRBD1 or TRBD2 for D (6 bases each). From germline, CDR1 is MNHEY and CDR2 SVGAGI. The V gene lost 1 base and the J gene lost 3 bases, with 10 bases spanning the gap. This CDR3 has 14 residues. CDR3 protein: CASSYWGAGYEQYF. The DNA for the CDR3 is TGTGCCAGCAGTTACTGGGGGGCTGGCTACGAGCAGTACTTC.

This clonotype has just a few counts. The chain couples TRBV5-5 to TRBJ2-6, with D perhaps matching TRBD1 (5 bases). Germline CDR1 SGHKS, CDR2 YYEKEE (reference sequence). The CDR3 has 18 amino acids. Deletions cut 0 bases from V and 1 base from J, with 14 bases between. The CDR3 coding sequence is TGTGCCAGCAGCTTGGCCGGTCAGGGAAAGTCTGGGGCCAACGTCCTGACTTTC. Its translation is CASSLAGQGKSGANVLTF.

This chain joins TRBV20-1 and TRBJ2-7; 7 nucleotides line up with TRBD1. The CDR3 contains 13 residues. Per germline, CDR1 DFQATT and CDR2 SNEGSKA (reference sequence). Trimming at V came to 2 bases and at J to 4 bases, leaving 5 bases not matched to a gene. CDR3: CSARTTGQYEQYF. For the CDR3, the DNA is TGCAGTGCTAGAACGACAGGGCAGTACGAGCAGTACTTC.

This sequence joins TRBV7-9 and TRBJ1-4; D not certain. This CDR3 is built from 14 residues. Germline V gene sequence: CDR1 SEHNR, CDR2 FQNEAQ (reference sequence). Deletions cut 5 bases from V and 8 bases from J, with 15 bases between. The CDR3 reads CASSTGGTAEKLFF. In DNA, the CDR3 is TGTGCCAGCAGCACGGGCGGAACTGCGGAAAAACTGTTTTTT.

The sample holds a few counts of this clonotype. The chain has TRBV9 and TRBJ2-7; D possibly corresponds to TRBD2 (5 bases). The CDR3 loop spans 14 amino acids. V lost 3 bases and J lost 2, with 12 bases in between. Germline CDR1 and CDR2: SGDLS and YYNGEE. The CDR3 DNA reads as TGTGCCAGCAGCGGCGGGTTACAAACCTACGAGCAGTACTTC. It codes for CASSGGLQTYEQYF.

V is TRBV11-2 and J is TRBJ2-5, with 8 bases matching TRBD1. The J call may be in error: the DNA end matches TRBJ2-1 better. CDR3 size: 14 residues. Germline values: CDR1 SGHAT, CDR2 FQNNGV. DNA of the CDR3: TGTGCCAGCAGCCCCACAGGGGGGATAGAGACCCAGTTCTTC. This sequence encodes CASSPTGGIETQFF.